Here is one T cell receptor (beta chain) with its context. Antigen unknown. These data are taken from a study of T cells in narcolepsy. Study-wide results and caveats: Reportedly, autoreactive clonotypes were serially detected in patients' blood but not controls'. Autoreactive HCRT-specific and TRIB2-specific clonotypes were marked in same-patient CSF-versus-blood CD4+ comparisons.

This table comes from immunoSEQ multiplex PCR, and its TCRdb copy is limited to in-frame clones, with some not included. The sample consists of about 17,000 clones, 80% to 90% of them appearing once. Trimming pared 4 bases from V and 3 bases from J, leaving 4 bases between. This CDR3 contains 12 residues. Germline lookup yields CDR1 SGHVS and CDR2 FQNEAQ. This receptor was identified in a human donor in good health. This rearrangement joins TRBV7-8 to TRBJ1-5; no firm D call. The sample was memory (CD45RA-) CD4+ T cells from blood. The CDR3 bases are TGTGCCAGCAGCTCCTTCAATCAGCCCCAGCATTTT. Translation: CASSSFNQPQHF.